The 17 T cell receptor beta chains below were found in one sample sequenced in a study of response to subunit inactivated influenza vaccine (dated by TCRdb to the late 2010s). The library was generated by RT-PCR. The reads were generated on an Illumina HiSeq 2500. The public reads were reprocessed in TCRdb via fastp at Q25 and MiXCR, keeping in-frame beta chains. Each entry merges the rows of one CDR3 protein and shows their most common DNA and genes. In all, the sample holds 710,000 or so distinct CDR3 sequences, and 15% to 18% of those were seen once. The ten largest make up around a tenth of the sample. The sequencing here drew on PBMCs from blood, taken 11 to 12 days after vaccination. These TCRs come from a man over 45 who received an inactivated influenza vaccine. Donor details come from another sample of the same person, matched by shared clones.

V is TRBV6-5 and J is TRBJ1-5, with 7 bases that match TRBD1. The germline V gene encodes CDR1 MNHEY and CDR2 SVGAGI. The CDR3 spans 17 residues. J gave up 3 bases and V 2 bases, and 10 bases lay outside the gene matches. The DNA of the CDR3 is TGTGCCAGCAGTTACCCCGGGGGACAGAGAAACAATCAGCCCCAGCATTTT. This encodes CASSYPGGQRNNQPQHF.

CDR3 in amino acids: CASSLEIMYGGSADTQYF. CDR3 nucleotide sequence: TGCGCCAGCAGCTTGGAAATTATGTATGGGGGCTCGGCAGATACGCAGTATTTT. The chain uses TRBV5-1 and TRBJ2-3; tentatively, D is TRBD1 (6 bases). The CDR3 runs 18 residues. Trimming shortened V by 0 bases and J by 4 bases, and 21 bases separated the two germline ends. CDR1 and CDR2 (germline): SGHRS, YFSETQ.

This clonotype was seen a few times. CDR3 sequence (DNA): TGTGCCACCAGTGATTTTCGGGGGACAGGGGACTACAATGAGCAGTTCTTC. It is translated as CATSDFRGTGDYNEQFF. The chain has TRBV24-1 and TRBJ2-1; TRBD1 matches at 10 bases. Germline V lookup: CDR1 KGHDR, CDR2 SFDVKD. Trimming removed 1 base from V and 3 bases from J; junction bases left unmatched: 5. CDR3 size: 17 residues.

The V call is TRBV4-1, the J call TRBJ2-3; either TRBD1 or TRBD2 may fit D (5 bases each). The germline CDR1 and CDR2 sequences are MGHRA and YSYEKL. V lost 4 bases and J 3 bases, leaving 17 bases between the germline ends. This CDR3 contains 16 residues. In nucleotides, the CDR3 is TGCGCCAGCAGCCGGGTAGAGGGGTCCGGGACAGATACGCAGTATTTT. Translated, it gives CASSRVEGSGTDTQYF.

This clonotype was recorded at least ten times. This sequence joins TRBV5-1 and TRBJ2-1; 7 bases are a match to TRBD1. V lost 0 bases, J lost 0 bases, and 3 bases stayed unmatched. Germline CDR1 reads SGHRS; CDR2 reads YFSETQ. There are 16 residues in the CDR3. The CDR3 reads CASSLGGGASYNEQFF. The CDR3 DNA sequence: TGCGCCAGCAGCTTGGGAGGGGGCGCCTCCTACAATGAGCAGTTCTTC.

The chain employs TRBV29-1 and TRBJ2-1; the match to TRBD1 covers 8 bases. This CDR3 has 13 amino acids. Germline lookup yields CDR1 SQVTM and CDR2 ANQGSEA. V was pared by 6 bases and J by 7 bases, with 8 bases of the junction left unmatched. In DNA, the CDR3 is TGCAGCGTCGACTCTCAGGGGGCAAATGAGCAGTTCTTC. This codes for CSVDSQGANEQFF.

This clonotype was counted a few times. The rearrangement uses TRBV12-3 or TRBV12-4 and TRBJ1-5, with D possibly matching TRBD1 (6 bases). This CDR3 region has 14 residues. Trimming left V 3 bases short and J 7 bases short, with 13 bases between. CDR3 in amino acids: CASSFTGQGQPQHF. The CDR3 DNA sequence: TGTGCCAGCAGTTTTACGGGGCAGGGGCAGCCCCAGCATTTT.

The chain combines TRBV9 with TRBJ2-1, with D tentatively TRBD2 (5 bases). The V gene's germline CDR1 is SGDLS and CDR2 YYNGEE. The CDR3 runs to 13 residues. V lost 0 bases, J lost 5 bases, and 6 bases lay in between. DNA for the CDR3: TGTGCCAGCAGCGTAGCACTAGACAATGAGCAGTTCTTC. Amino acid sequence: CASSVALDNEQFF.

The chain recombines TRBV7-2 with TRBJ2-7; D is unresolved. The CDR3 covers 13 residues. Trimming took off 5 bases at V and 7 bases at J, with 15 bases between the two ends. Germline V lookup: CDR1 SGHTA, CDR2 FQGNSA. CDR3 nucleotide sequence: TGTGCCAGCAGCGTAGGGTACTTTAGAGAGCAGTACTTC. This sequence encodes CASSVGYFREQYF.

This clonotype has at least ten counts. V and J are TRBV20-1 and TRBJ2-3; a weak D match, TRBD2 (5 bases). Looked up from germline, CDR1 is DFQATT and CDR2 is SNEGSKA (reference sequence). CDR3 length: 16 amino acids. Trimming stripped 1 base from V and 0 bases from J, with 14 bases between. The CDR3: CSARVLRAASTDTQYF. CDR3 nucleotide sequence: TGCAGTGCTAGAGTCTTACGAGCGGCTAGCACAGATACGCAGTATTTT.

This clonotype showed up just a few times. This chain connects TRBV28 to TRBJ1-2; unclear D gene. V was clipped by 8 bases and J by 8 bases, with 15 bases between them. This CDR3 region has 12 residues. Germline CDR1 and CDR2: MDHEN and SYDVKM. For the CDR3, the DNA is TGTGCCAGCCGAGGACCCTCGTCAGGCTACACCTTC. It translates to CASRGPSSGYTF.

This clonotype was seen at least ten times. The V call is TRBV7-2, the J call TRBJ1-3; D remains ambiguous. Germline V gene data show CDR1 as SGHTA and CDR2 as FQGNSA. CDR3 size: 16 residues. The V end lost 0 bases, the J end lost 3 bases, and 12 bases lay between the germline ends. The CDR3 spells CASSLAPGAGGNTIYF. CDR3 nucleotide sequence: TGTGCCAGCAGCTTAGCTCCGGGAGCTGGTGGAAACACCATATATTTT.

V usage is TRBV5-5 and J usage is TRBJ1-4; D is unresolved. Germline V lookup: CDR1 SGHKS, CDR2 YYEKEE (reference sequence). The CDR3 runs 15 residues. Trimming took off 0 bases at V and 0 bases at J, with 6 bases between the two ends. The chain's CDR3 is CASSLGWATNEKLFF. As DNA, the CDR3 is TGTGCCAGCAGCTTGGGCTGGGCAACTAATGAAAAACTGTTTTTT.

The V and J genes are TRBV20-1 and TRBJ2-7, with 8 bases aligning to TRBD1. CDR3 length: 12 amino acids. V was clipped by 5 bases and J by 3 bases; unmatched bases: 3. The V gene's germline CDR1 is DFQATT and CDR2 SNEGSKA (reference sequence). CDR3 region: CSAAGGFYEQYF. Here the CDR3 DNA reads TGCAGTGCTGCAGGGGGCTTCTACGAGCAGTACTTC.

The genes are TRBV12-3 or TRBV12-4 and TRBJ1-1; maybe TRBD1 (6 bases). The CDR3 is made up of 13 amino acids. V was cut by 6 bases and J by 5 bases, with 13 bases left in between. DNA for the CDR3: TGTGCCAGCAGCATAGGGGGGTGGACTGAAGCTTTCTTT. Translation: CASSIGGWTEAFF.

This clonotype was seen a few times. V gene TRBV20-1 combines with J gene TRBJ2-1; 7 bases fit TRBD1. Germline V CDR1 and CDR2: DFQATT, SNEGSKA (reference sequence). Unmatched junction bases numbered 6, after V lost 6 bases and J lost 4 bases. The CDR3 is 13 residues long. CDR3 region: CSARQGAYNEQFF. CDR3 nucleotide sequence: TGCAGTGCCAGACAGGGCGCGTACAATGAGCAGTTCTTC.

The rearrangement uses TRBV20-1 and TRBJ2-1; TRBD2 matches 7 bases. Germline CDR1 reads DFQATT; CDR2 reads SNEGSKA (reference sequence). V trimming: 4 bases; J trimming: 0 bases; junction bases outside the gene matches: 3. There are 14 residues in the CDR3. The CDR3 region has the DNA TGCAGTGCTATGAGCGGGGTCTCCTACAATGAGCAGTTCTTC. This sequence encodes CSAMSGVSYNEQFF.